Sequencing of this T cell receptor (beta chain) was carried out in a study of metastatic and nonmetastatic thyroid tumors. Patients had received no treatment of any kind before thyroid surgery. TCRdb re-analyzed the PCR reads using MiXCR. The table includes about 40,000 clones, 9.5% to 12% detected once. The V end was cut by 3 bases, the J end by 5 bases, with 10 bases between. CDR3 length equals 13 residues. Germline CDR1 and CDR2: SGHTA and FQGNSA. What was sequenced was blood. This TCR was recovered from a female donor with papillary thyroid cancer or a benign thyroid nodule (not recorded which). Some clones in this sample may be carry-over from other donors' samples. J is TRBJ1-1 and V is TRBV7-2; the D gene is possibly TRBD1 (5 bases). The chain's CDR3 is CASSLGGATEAFF. CDR3 sequence (DNA): TGTGCCAGCAGCTTGGGGGGAGCGACTGAAGCTTTCTTT.